This passage covers 22 T cell receptor beta chains from one sample sequenced in a study of metastatic and nonmetastatic thyroid tumors. None of the patients had undergone any treatment ahead of thyroid surgery. MiXCR was used by TCRdb to re-call the PCR reads. The table has about 30,000 clones, 20% to 25% seen once; the top ten hold about 10%. The sequenced material came from blood. These receptor sequences come from a female donor with papillary thyroid cancer or a benign thyroid nodule (not recorded which). Some clones in this sample may be carry-over from other donors' samples.

With respect to this clone: A much larger clone differs from this one at a single base, so this may be a read error. The chain links TRBV28 to TRBJ2-2; D might be TRBD1 or TRBD2, each matching 5 bases. This CDR3 region has 13 residues. Germline V gene sequence: CDR1 MDHEN, CDR2 SYDVKM. For the CDR3, the DNA is TGCGCCAACACCCTTTTGGGGGCCGGGGAGCTGTTTTTT. As protein: CANTLLGAGELFF.

The chain recombines TRBV20-1 with TRBJ1-3; D is unresolved. The CDR3 consists of 13 residues. Germline V gene data show CDR1 as DFQATT and CDR2 as SNEGSKA (reference sequence). Trimming took off 6 bases at V and 6 bases at J, with 15 bases between the two ends. In DNA form, the CDR3 reads TGCAGTGCACTAGGAAAGGCTACAAACACCATATATTTT. It is translated as CSALGKATNTIYF.

This clone appeared a few times. This sequence joins TRBV28 and TRBJ1-4; D possibly corresponds to TRBD1 (6 bases). Germline assignment: CDR1 MDHEN and CDR2 SYDVKM. The CDR3 extends over 15 amino acids. V was clipped by 2 bases and J by 3 bases, with 10 bases between them. The CDR3 DNA is TGTGCCAGCAGTTTAGGGGGGGCTCCTAATGAAAAACTGTTTTTT. Protein product: CASSLGGAPNEKLFF. The full variable domain, in which reference TRBV28 and TRBJ1-4 provide the parts outside the CDR3, is DVKVTQSSRYLVKRTGEKVFLECVQDMDHENMFWYRQDPGLGLRLIYFSYDVKMKEKGDIPEGYSVSREKKERFSLILESASTNQTSMYLCASSLGGAPNEKLFFGSGTQLSVL.

V usage is TRBV30 and J usage is TRBJ2-1; 7 bases line up with TRBD2. The CDR3 extends over 14 amino acids. With 3 bases clipped from V and 6 bases from J, the junction kept 8 bases outside the gene matches. CDR1 GTSNPN and CDR2 SVGIG come from the germline V gene (reference sequence). Written as DNA, the CDR3 is TGTGCCTGGAGATCGCCGGGGGGTTTCAATGAGCAGTTCTTC. Its protein product is CAWRSPGGFNEQFF.

This clone was observed at least ten times. This rearrangement joins TRBV6-1 to TRBJ2-3; a possible D gene is TRBD2 (6 bases). This CDR3 has 15 amino acids. Germline CDR1 MNHNS, CDR2 SASEGT. Trimming took off 2 bases at V and 2 bases at J, with 11 bases between the two ends. CDR3 coding DNA: TGTGCCAGCAGTGAAATCAGCGGGTCCACAGATACGCAGTATTTT. Encoded protein: CASSEISGSTDTQYF.

The chain links TRBV6-5 to TRBJ1-1; D is possibly TRBD1 (5 bases). CDR1 is MNHEY, CDR2 SVGAGI, per germline. This CDR3 is built from 15 residues. Trimming cost V 0 bases and J 5 bases, with 13 bases left between them. The CDR3, as DNA: TGTGCCAGCAGTTACTCTTGGGCCCGGGGGACTGAAGCTTTCTTT. Encoded protein: CASSYSWARGTEAFF.

This clone is judged medium-sized (0.01 to 0.1%). This chain uses TRBV6-1 with TRBJ1-5; 9 bases agree with TRBD1. CDR3 length equals 13 residues. The trim removed 5 bases at V and 6 bases at J, leaving 2 bases unmatched. Germline V CDR1 and CDR2: MNHNS, SASEGT. CDR3 coding DNA: TGTGCCAGCAGTACAGGGGGCGGTCAGCCCCAGCATTTT. It codes for CASSTGGGQPQHF.

The chain links TRBV30 to TRBJ1-2; D possibly corresponds to TRBD1 (5 bases). The germline gives CDR1 GTSNPN, CDR2 SVGIG (reference sequence). The germline V and J ends were trimmed by 4 bases and 4 bases, with 13 bases remaining between them. The CDR3 is 13 residues long. Written as DNA, the CDR3 is TGTGCCTGGATTTCGGGGGTGGTCTATGGCTACACCTTC. Translating it yields CAWISGVVYGYTF.

For the CDR3, the DNA is TGTGCCAGCAGCCCCGGCCGTAGGACAGGGAAAGAGCAGTACTTC. Translating it yields CASSPGRRTGKEQYF. The chain couples TRBV5-6 to TRBJ2-7; 8 bases line up with TRBD1. This CDR3 region has 15 residues. The V and J ends lost 4 bases and 7 bases, in that order; junction bases with no gene match: 13. Germline CDR1 reads SGHDT; CDR2 reads YYEEEE.

This clone was observed at least ten times. At the DNA level, this CDR3 is encoded by other sequences in the same sample as well. J is TRBJ2-7 and V is TRBV5-1; D is undetermined. The CDR3 has 13 residues. Trimming took off 4 bases at V and 6 bases at J, with 14 bases between the two ends. Per the germline V gene, CDR1 is SGHRS and CDR2 is YFSETQ. CDR3 loop: CASSPPESGEQYF. Written as DNA, the CDR3 is TGCGCCAGCAGCCCCCCGGAAAGTGGCGAGCAGTACTTC.

This clone came up a few times. This chain links TRBV30 with TRBJ2-7; D gene ambiguous. The CDR3 is made up of 12 amino acids. The germline gives CDR1 GTSNPN, CDR2 SVGIG (reference sequence). V lost 3 bases and J 2 bases, leaving 8 bases between the germline ends. CDR3 sequence (DNA): TGTGCCTGGAGGGCAGACACCTACGAGCAGTACTTC. Residues: CAWRADTYEQYF. The entire variable domain, with the rest obtained from reference TRBV30 and TRBJ2-7, is as follows: SQTIHQWPATLVQPVGSPLSLECTVEGTSNPNLYWYRQAAGRGLQLLFYSVGIGQISSEVPQNLSASRPQDRQFILSSKKLLLSDSGFYLCAWRADTYEQYFGPGTRLTVT.

This clone was counted at least ten times. The chain employs TRBV10-3 and TRBJ1-5; 7 nucleotides align to TRBD1. This CDR3 spans 15 amino acids. Germline CDR1 reads ENHRY; CDR2 reads SYGVKD. The J segment lost 7 bases and the V segment lost 6 bases, leaving 12 bases of the junction unmatched. The CDR3: CAISELLSGGQPQHF. The CDR3 DNA follows: TGTGCCATCAGCGAACTTTTGTCAGGGGGACAGCCCCAGCATTTT.

This clone came up many times. The chain links TRBV27 to TRBJ1-5; 10 bases are a match to TRBD1. This CDR3 comprises 13 residues. CDR1 is MNHEY and CDR2 is SMNVEV in the germline V gene (reference sequence). V was clipped by 8 bases and J by 3 bases; unmatched bases: 1. The CDR3 spells CASGTGANQPQHF. The CDR3 bases are TGTGCCAGCGGGACAGGGGCCAATCAGCCCCAGCATTTT.

Regarding this clone: One end of the junction is discordant with germline, which a read error may explain. The rearrangement uses TRBV6-1 and TRBJ1-2, with a weak D call TRBD1 (6 bases). The CDR3 consists of 14 residues. The germline V gene has CDR1 MNHNS and CDR2 SASEGT. The CDR3, as DNA: TGTGCCTGCGAGAGGACAGCGAACCGCTATTGCTACACCTTC. Translating it yields CACERTANRYCYTF.

The rearrangement joins TRBV5-1 to TRBJ2-2; D ambiguous. Trimming cost V 0 bases and J 7 bases, with 4 bases left between them. There are 12 residues in the CDR3. Germline CDR1 and CDR2: SGHRS and YFSETQ. CDR3 loop: CASSLELGELFF. As DNA, the CDR3 is TGCGCCAGCAGCTTGGAACTCGGGGAGCTGTTTTTT.

The sample holds many counts of this clone. The chain uses TRBV4-3 and TRBJ2-7; 9 bases fit TRBD1. The CDR3 totals 14 residues. From germline, CDR1 is LGHNA and CDR2 YSLEER. Germline trimming cut 5 bases from V and 2 bases from J; bases unmatched to any gene: 4. DNA of the CDR3: TGCGCCAGCAGCTACGGGACAGGGCCCTACGAGCAGTACTTC. Translating gives CASSYGTGPYEQYF.

This clone was seen repeatedly, ten times or more. This chain connects TRBV20-1 to TRBJ2-7, with TRBD2 matching over 10 bases. Germline CDR1 is DFQATT and CDR2 is SNEGSKA (reference sequence). After removal of 8 bases from V and 7 bases from J, the junction contained 17 bases not matched to a gene. This CDR3 comprises 15 residues. The CDR3 nucleotides read TGCAGTTCGCAATCGCCCAGCGGGAGGGCCGGAGAGCAGTACTTC. Translated, it gives CSSQSPSGRAGEQYF.

This clone was found many times. The chain joins TRBV12-3 or TRBV12-4 to TRBJ2-3; D remains unclear. The CDR3 contains 13 residues. Trimming removed 8 bases from V and 2 bases from J, with 11 bases in between. CDR3 sequence: CASAFPATDTQYF. The CDR3 bases are TGTGCCAGCGCATTCCCCGCCACAGATACGCAGTATTTT.

In this sample, this clone turned up many times. The chain combines TRBV19 with TRBJ2-1; D unclear. V shed 3 bases and J shed 0 bases, with 9 bases lying between them. This CDR3 has 15 amino acids. Per germline, CDR1 LNHDA and CDR2 SQIVND (reference sequence). The CDR3 bases are TGTGCCAGTAGTATTCGGCCAGGCTCCTACAATGAGCAGTTCTTC. As protein: CASSIRPGSYNEQFF.

This clone was observed many times. This chain connects TRBV28 to TRBJ2-1; 8 positions agree with TRBD2. V gave up 6 bases and J gave up 4 bases; unmatched junction bases: 14. Germline CDR1 MDHEN, CDR2 SYDVKM. CDR3 length: 17 residues. The CDR3 DNA is TGTGCCAGCAGGGGTAGCGGGGTGAAAACGGGGTACAATGAGCAGTTCTTC. Translated: CASRGSGVKTGYNEQFF. The full variable domain, its missing parts supplied by reference TRBV28 and TRBJ2-1, is DVKVTQSSRYLVKRTGEKVFLECVQDMDHENMFWYRQDPGLGLRLIYFSYDVKMKEKGDIPEGYSVSREKKERFSLILESASTNQTSMYLCASRGSGVKTGYNEQFFGPGTRLTVL.

This clone has only a few counts. The CDR3 nucleotides are TGTGCCAGCAGTTATGTAATGGCCTACGAGCAGTACTTC. It specifies CASSYVMAYEQYF. The chain joins TRBV6-6 to TRBJ2-7; no definite D call. Germline V gene lookup returns CDR1 MNHNY and CDR2 SVGAGI (reference sequence). V was cut by 3 bases and J by 2 bases, with 8 bases left in between. The CDR3 spans 13 residues.

As regards this clone: One junction end does not reproduce the germline sequence, and a read error may be involved. The chain has TRBV30 and TRBJ2-3; no definite D call. From germline, CDR1 is GTSNPN and CDR2 SVGIG (reference sequence). The CDR3 has 15 residues. CDR3 sequence reads: CACSPGGLSTNTQYF. CDR3 nucleotides: TGTGCCTGCAGTCCTGGCGGCCTTAGCACAAATACGCAGTATTTT. Together with reference TRBV30 and TRBJ2-3, the CDR3 gives the full variable domain: SQTIHQWPATLVQPVGSPLSLECTVEGTSNPNLYWYRQAAGRGLQLLFYSVGIGQISSEVPQNLSASRPQDRQFILSSKKLLLSDSGFYLCACSPGGLSTNTQYFGPGTRLTVL.